The entry below describes one TCR beta chain. The antigen remains unidentified. Clones were sequenced by immunoSEQ multiplex PCR, and TCRdb holds only the in-frame ones, with some missing. The table has more than 150,000 clones, about nine tenths seen once. Trimming left V 5 bases short and J 5 bases short, with 13 bases between. This CDR3 is built from 14 residues. Germline V CDR1 and CDR2: SGHNT, YENEEA. These data originate in a study of T cell responses to AZD1222 COVID-19 vaccine. Overall study results and limits: It was only a handful of AZD1222 recipients who were seropositive at baseline. Spike-spanning, vaccine-associated CD4 TCRs were dominant at 160-218 and 743-854. Mostly white British, mostly female donors; authors suggested clonal diversity may be underestimated. Repertoire sampling was restricted to post-peak T cell response timepoints.

The TCR originated in an adult who received the AZD1222 COVID-19 vaccine. Sequencing used peripheral blood, obtained 28 days after the second AZD1222 dose. The V gene is TRBV11-3, the J gene TRBJ2-1; D possibly matches TRBD1 or TRBD2 (5 bases each). CDR3 bases: TGTGCCAGCAGCCGGGGCGGCACGGACAATGAGCAGTTCTTC. Amino acids: CASSRGGTDNEQFF.